Shown below are 15 T cell receptor beta chains from a single sample sequenced in a study of spatial heterogeneity in lung cancer. Study observations and caveats: One measure, the expanded intratumoral alpha and beta TCR count, tracked tumor mutation counts.

Time point reported: sample taken at primary tumor resection. Using its own MiXCR run on the 5' RACE reads, TCRdb lists one record per CDR3 protein. The repertoire includes some 310 distinct CDR3 sequences, approximately 7.1% of them detected once, and roughly a quarter sits in the top ten. No antigen has been assigned to these receptors. The material sequenced was lung tumor tissue, taken at surgery. The receptor source for this set is a female donor with early-stage non-small cell lung cancer.

A note on this clonotype: This beta chain is an unintended read in a library built for alpha chains; its size means little. The chain has TRBV12-3 or TRBV12-4 and TRBJ2-2; D might be TRBD1 (5 bases). V was trimmed by 7 bases and J by 4 bases, leaving 7 bases between them. This CDR3 has 12 residues. The CDR3 DNA sequence: TGTGCCAGCACAGGGCCCACCGGGGAGCTGTTTTTT. Residues: CASTGPTGELFF.

This clonotype came up a few times. As an off-target read in a library built for alpha chains, this beta chain has a frequency of little significance. The V and J genes are TRBV7-9 and TRBJ2-6; D gene ambiguous. V was cut by 3 bases and J by 3 bases, with 6 bases left in between. This CDR3 is 14 amino acids long. Germline values: CDR1 SEHNR, CDR2 FQNEAQ (reference sequence). CDR3 loop: CASSLHSGANVLTF. DNA for the CDR3: TGTGCCAGCAGCTTGCACAGTGGGGCCAACGTCCTGACTTTC.

This clonotype is categorized as hyperexpanded. Because this beta chain is a stray read in a library intended to capture alpha chains, its abundance should not be given much weight. The J gene is TRBJ2-3, the V gene TRBV4-1, with D unresolved. Germline V CDR1 and CDR2: MGHRA, YSYEKL. V lost 1 base and J lost 3, with 5 bases in between. The CDR3 is 13 residues long. CDR3 loop: CASSQVGTDTQYF. CDR3 DNA: TGCGCCAGCAGCCAAGTGGGGACAGATACGCAGTATTTT.

Turning to this clonotype: This beta chain is an off-target read within a library intended for alpha chains, so its frequency means little. The chain carries TRBV6-5 and TRBJ2-7; D possibly corresponds to TRBD1 (7 bases). Trimming stripped 4 bases from V and 4 bases from J, with 14 bases between. Germline V CDR1 and CDR2: MNHEY, SVGAGI. The CDR3 covers 14 residues. The CDR3 is CASSWGGTEYEQYF. The CDR3 bases are TGTGCCAGCAGTTGGGGCGGGACAGAGTACGAGCAGTACTTC.

For this clonotype: For a library built for alpha chains, this beta chain is a stray read; little rests on its size. The chain employs TRBV20-1 and TRBJ2-2; TRBD1 agrees at 7 bases. The CDR3 contains 16 residues. Germline V gene data show CDR1 as DFQATT and CDR2 as SNEGSKA (reference sequence). J lost 5 bases, V lost 0 bases, and 9 bases had no gene match. CDR3 loop: CSARDPTGIATGELFF. The DNA for the CDR3 is TGCAGTGCTAGAGACCCGACAGGGATCGCAACCGGGGAGCTGTTTTTT.

By frequency in the sample, this clonotype is large. This beta chain slipped into a library made for alpha chains as a stray read, so its size is not meaningful. The chain employs TRBV28 and TRBJ1-5; D gene ambiguous. Germline V gives CDR1 MDHEN, CDR2 SYDVKM. The CDR3 has 11 amino acids. V lost 5 bases and J lost 7, with 6 bases in between. The CDR3 DNA reads TGTGCCAGCAGTCAGAGACAGCCCCAGCATTTT. The encoded protein is CASSQRQPQHF.

This clonotype is large in the sample. This beta chain lies outside the target of a library built for alpha chains; its clone size means little. This sequence joins TRBV6-2 or TRBV6-3 and TRBJ1-1; 7 nucleotides align to TRBD1. Germline V gene sequence: CDR1 MNHEY, CDR2 SVGEGT. The trim removed 5 bases at V and 4 bases at J, leaving 7 bases unmatched. The CDR3 length is 14 residues. The CDR3 is CASSDRQGSTEAFF. In DNA form, the CDR3 reads TGTGCCAGCAGTGACAGACAGGGTAGCACTGAAGCTTTCTTT.

With respect to this clonotype: Because the library targeted alpha chains, this beta chain is an off-target read whose size means little. The chain is built from TRBV6-5 and TRBJ1-5, with D perhaps TRBD1 (5 bases). V gave up 6 bases and J gave up 5 bases, with 14 bases separating them. Germline loops: CDR1 MNHEY, CDR2 SVGAGI. The CDR3 consists of 14 residues. As DNA, the CDR3 is TGTGCCAGCAGCCTCCAGGGTGTCGATCAGCCCCAGCATTTT. Its translation: CASSLQGVDQPQHF.

Within the sample, this clonotype is large. As an off-target read in a library built for alpha chains, this beta chain has a frequency of little significance. The gene calls are TRBV29-1 and TRBJ2-7; D remains unclear. Between the trimmed V and J ends, which lost 6 bases and 2 bases, there was a span of 11 bases. The germline CDR1 and CDR2 sequences are SQVTM and ANQGSEA. This CDR3 has 12 amino acids. Written as DNA, the CDR3 is TGCAGCGTAGGCGTCACTACCTACGAGCAGTACTTC. Protein product: CSVGVTTYEQYF.

Within the sample, this clonotype is hyperexpanded. Because the library targeted alpha chains, this beta chain is an off-target read whose size means little. The DNA for the CDR3 is TGTGCCAGCAGCCCCTCCCAAGAGACCCAGTACTTC. Protein sequence: CASSPSQETQYF. The chain links TRBV5-6 to TRBJ2-5; no clear D gene. The CDR3 is 12 amino acids. Germline V gives CDR1 SGHDT, CDR2 YYEEEE. Trimming removed 4 bases at V and 1 base at J, with 5 bases between.

As concerns this clonotype: Since it is a stray read in a library aimed at alpha chains, this beta chain has a size that is not meaningful. This chain links TRBV4-3 with TRBJ1-1; maybe TRBD1 (5 bases). V was pared by 0 bases and J by 3 bases, with 8 bases between. CDR3 length equals 14 residues. Germline V gives CDR1 LGHNA, CDR2 YSLEER. The CDR3 DNA follows: TGCGCCAGCAGCCAAGATCTGGGGGACACTGAAGCTTTCTTT. This sequence encodes CASSQDLGDTEAFF.

This clonotype was seen only a few times. Since it is a stray read in a library aimed at alpha chains, this beta chain has a size that is not meaningful. The V and J genes are TRBV30 and TRBJ2-7, with D hard to call. The germline gives CDR1 GTSNPN, CDR2 SVGIG (reference sequence). The CDR3 consists of 13 residues. V lost 4 bases to trimming and J lost 0 bases, with 10 bases between them. DNA for the CDR3: TGTGCCTGGACTACCCTTGACTCCTACGAGCAGTACTTC. The encoded protein is CAWTTLDSYEQYF.

A remark on this clonotype: Because the library targeted alpha chains, this beta chain is an off-target read whose size means little. The chain recombines TRBV2 with TRBJ2-7, with D perhaps matching TRBD2 (6 bases). The ends were cut back, 6 bases at V and 0 bases at J, with 12 bases in the middle. Germline CDR1 SNHLY, CDR2 FYNNEI. The CDR3 totals 14 residues. The CDR3 here is CASRRGGSSYEQYF. As DNA, the CDR3 is TGTGCCAGCAGGCGGGGCGGTAGCTCCTACGAGCAGTACTTC.

This clonotype is classed as large (0.1 to 1%). Within a library made for alpha chains, this beta chain is off target, and its count is uninformative. This chain links TRBV27 with TRBJ2-4, with D possibly TRBD2 on 5 matching bases. Trimming stripped 4 bases from V and 2 bases from J, with 15 bases between. Germline assignment: CDR1 MNHEY and CDR2 SMNVEV (reference sequence). There are 16 residues in the CDR3. This CDR3 reads CASSSAKGVTKNIQYF. CDR3 nucleotide sequence: TGTGCCAGCAGTTCCGCCAAGGGAGTGACCAAAAACATTCAGTACTTC.

This clonotype was observed a handful of times. The library was designed around alpha chains, so this beta chain is a stray read whose abundance carries little weight. The V call is TRBV5-6, the J call TRBJ2-1; no clear D gene. V was clipped by 0 bases and J by 7 bases, with 5 bases between them. This CDR3 is 12 amino acids long. Germline CDR1 reads SGHDT; CDR2 reads YYEEEE. The CDR3 protein is CASSLEENEQFF. The DNA of the CDR3 is TGTGCCAGCAGCTTGGAGGAGAATGAGCAGTTCTTC.